This T cell receptor beta chain was documented in a study of graft-versus-host responses after intestinal transplantation. Produced via immunoSEQ multiplex PCR; TCRdb's table is partial and in-frame only. Among roughly 97,000 clones listed, around 90% were seen once. The CDR3 is made up of 18 amino acids. V lost 5 bases and J lost 0; bases outside the gene matches: 8. CDR1 is SEHNR, CDR2 FQNEAQ, per germline (reference sequence). The receptor was derived from a human patient who received an intestinal transplant, so some T cells may come from the graft donor. The sequenced sample was PBMCs, obtained about 440 days after intestinal transplant. The chain links TRBV7-9 to TRBJ2-3, with 13 positions matching TRBD2. The CDR3 bases are TGTGCCAGCAGCCCAACCGGGACTAGCGGGACTAGCACAGATACGCAGTATTTT. Translated: CASSPTGTSGTSTDTQYF.